This is a list of T cell receptor beta chains from one sample in a study of blood T cell repertoires in COVID-19. Only in-frame clones appear in the TCRdb table, and some are missing; sequencing was by immunoSEQ multiplex PCR. The repertoire holds about 74,000 clones, with about 90% as singletons. The sequencing input was peripheral blood. These TCRs come from a woman of 80 years or more with active or convalescent COVID-19. Both conserved end residues are part of each CDR3. Fields, in order: CDR3 protein, CDR3 DNA, V gene, D gene, J gene, CDR3 length, clone size. D genes are given only for firm matches. Rows may omit the clone size; those that give it use once, few, many or a size class.

cdr3_aa: CASSVGRRGGHEQYF
cdr3_nt: TGTGCCAGCAGCGTAGGAAGGAGGGGAGGCCACGAGCAGTACTTC
v_call: TRBV9
d_call: -
j_call: TRBJ2-7
cdr3_length: 15
clone_size: -

cdr3_aa: CASSLSTMYNEQFF
cdr3_nt: TGTGCCAGCAGCTTATCTACCATGTACAATGAGCAGTTCTTC
v_call: TRBV7-2
d_call: -
j_call: TRBJ2-1
cdr3_length: 14
clone_size: -

cdr3_aa: CASSPPGQGYYGYTF
cdr3_nt: TGTGCCAGCAGCCCCCCCGGACAGGGATACTATGGCTACACCTTC
v_call: TRBV6-2/TRBV6-3
d_call: TRBD1
j_call: TRBJ1-2
cdr3_length: 15
clone_size: -

cdr3_aa: CASSHRTGLNTEAFF
cdr3_nt: TGTGCCAGCAGCCATCGGACAGGGTTGAACACTGAAGCTTTCTTT
v_call: TRBV3-1/TRBV3-2
d_call: TRBD1
j_call: TRBJ1-1
cdr3_length: 15
clone_size: -

cdr3_aa: CASSTGQSYEQYF
cdr3_nt: TGTGCCAGCAGCACCGGACAGTCCTACGAGCAGTACTTC
v_call: TRBV5-4
d_call: -
j_call: TRBJ2-7
cdr3_length: 13
clone_size: -

cdr3_aa: CASSSLFGTVSTDTQYF
cdr3_nt: TGTGCCAGCTCATCTCTTTTTGGGACAGTTAGCACAGATACGCAGTATTTT
v_call: TRBV18
d_call: TRBD1
j_call: TRBJ2-3
cdr3_length: 17
clone_size: -

cdr3_aa: CASISTGTLHF
cdr3_nt: TGTGCCAGCATCTCCACCGGGACCCTCCACTTT
v_call: TRBV7-9
d_call: -
j_call: TRBJ1-6
cdr3_length: 11
clone_size: -

cdr3_aa: CASSATGDYGYTF
cdr3_nt: TGTGCCAGCAGCGCGACAGGGGACTATGGCTACACCTTC
v_call: TRBV9
d_call: TRBD1
j_call: TRBJ1-2
cdr3_length: 13
clone_size: -

cdr3_aa: CATSAGVGYTF
cdr3_nt: TGTGCCACCTCGGCCGGAGTTGGCTACACCTTC
v_call: TRBV24-1
d_call: -
j_call: TRBJ1-2
cdr3_length: 11
clone_size: -

cdr3_aa: CASSLVAGYTEAFF
cdr3_nt: TGTGCCAGCAGCTTGGTCGCAGGGTACACTGAAGCTTTCTTT
v_call: TRBV5-6
d_call: -
j_call: TRBJ1-1
cdr3_length: 14
clone_size: -

cdr3_aa: CASSRRGGVTGELFF
cdr3_nt: TGTGCCAGCAGTAGGCGTGGGGGGGTGACCGGGGAGCTGTTTTTT
v_call: TRBV27
d_call: TRBD2
j_call: TRBJ2-2
cdr3_length: 15
clone_size: -

cdr3_aa: CASSLTGQDVQETQYF
cdr3_nt: TGTGCCAGCAGCCTCACAGGACAGGATGTCCAAGAGACCCAGTACTTC
v_call: TRBV3-1/TRBV3-2
d_call: TRBD1
j_call: TRBJ2-5
cdr3_length: 16
clone_size: once

cdr3_aa: CASRSWGEGLGTGELFF
cdr3_nt: TGTGCCAGTAGGTCTTGGGGGGAGGGCCTGGGCACCGGGGAGCTGTTTTTT
v_call: TRBV19
d_call: TRBD2
j_call: TRBJ2-2
cdr3_length: 17
clone_size: -

cdr3_aa: CASSARGETQYF
cdr3_nt: TGTGCCAGCAGTGCCCGGGGGGAGACCCAGTACTTC
v_call: TRBV9
d_call: -
j_call: TRBJ2-5
cdr3_length: 12
clone_size: -

cdr3_aa: CASSQMGTATEAFF
cdr3_nt: TGTGCCAGCAGCCAGATGGGGACTGCTACTGAAGCTTTCTTT
v_call: TRBV11-3
d_call: -
j_call: TRBJ1-1
cdr3_length: 14
clone_size: -

cdr3_aa: CSVENNGVADTQYF
cdr3_nt: TGCAGCGTTGAAAATAACGGTGTAGCAGATACGCAGTATTTT
v_call: TRBV29-1
d_call: -
j_call: TRBJ2-3
cdr3_length: 14
clone_size: -

cdr3_aa: CASSVGRRNTEAFF
cdr3_nt: TGTGCCAGCAGCGTAGGGAGGAGGAACACTGAAGCTTTCTTT
v_call: TRBV9
d_call: -
j_call: TRBJ1-1
cdr3_length: 14
clone_size: -

cdr3_aa: CASSLSEANYGYTF
cdr3_nt: TGTGCCAGCAGCTTGTCGGAGGCGAACTATGGCTACACCTTC
v_call: TRBV5-8
d_call: -
j_call: TRBJ1-2
cdr3_length: 14
clone_size: -

cdr3_aa: CASSVAGQVLEGNQPQHF
cdr3_nt: TGTGCCAGCAGCGTAGCGGGACAGGTCCTTGAAGGCAATCAGCCCCAGCATTTT
v_call: TRBV9
d_call: TRBD1
j_call: TRBJ1-5
cdr3_length: 18
clone_size: -

cdr3_aa: CASRQGIGSNQPQHF
cdr3_nt: TGTGCCAGTAGACAGGGAATAGGGAGCAATCAGCCCCAGCATTTT
v_call: TRBV19
d_call: -
j_call: TRBJ1-5
cdr3_length: 15
clone_size: -

cdr3_aa: CASSRVGQGVGNTEAFF
cdr3_nt: TGCGCCAGCAGCAGAGTCGGACAGGGGGTTGGGAACACTGAAGCTTTCTTT
v_call: TRBV5-1
d_call: TRBD1
j_call: TRBJ1-1
cdr3_length: 17
clone_size: -

cdr3_aa: CASSQSGPGYTF
cdr3_nt: TGTGCCAGCAGCCAGTCTGGCCCTGGCTACACCTTC
v_call: TRBV14
d_call: -
j_call: TRBJ1-2
cdr3_length: 12
clone_size: -

cdr3_aa: CASSQDGRPQETQYF
cdr3_nt: TGCGCCAGCAGCCAAGATGGCAGGCCCCAAGAGACCCAGTACTTC
v_call: TRBV4-3
d_call: -
j_call: TRBJ2-5
cdr3_length: 15
clone_size: -

cdr3_aa: CASSRDSMNTEAFF
cdr3_nt: TGCGCCAGTTCCCGGGACAGCATGAACACTGAAGCTTTCTTT
v_call: TRBV10-1
d_call: TRBD1
j_call: TRBJ1-1
cdr3_length: 14
clone_size: few

cdr3_aa: CASSYRGLYYGYTF
cdr3_nt: TGTGCCAGCAGTTACAGGGGGCTCTACTATGGCTACACCTTC
v_call: TRBV6-5
d_call: TRBD1
j_call: TRBJ1-2
cdr3_length: 14
clone_size: -

cdr3_aa: CASRTGLKTQYF
cdr3_nt: TGTGCCAGCAGGACAGGGCTTAAAACGCAGTATTTT
v_call: TRBV28
d_call: TRBD1
j_call: TRBJ2-3
cdr3_length: 12
clone_size: -

cdr3_aa: CASKNSLSSGNTIYF
cdr3_nt: TGTGCCAGCAAAAACTCTCTGAGCTCTGGAAACACCATATATTTT
v_call: TRBV28
d_call: -
j_call: TRBJ1-3
cdr3_length: 15
clone_size: once

cdr3_aa: CASSLEGQEYNEQFF
cdr3_nt: TGCGCCAGCAGCTTGGAGGGACAGGAATACAATGAGCAGTTCTTC
v_call: TRBV5-1
d_call: TRBD1
j_call: TRBJ2-1
cdr3_length: 15
clone_size: -

cdr3_aa: CASSAGTTGYITF
cdr3_nt: TGTGCCAGCAGCGCGGGTACCACAGGGTATATCACCTTC
v_call: TRBV9
d_call: -
j_call: TRBJ1-2
cdr3_length: 13
clone_size: -

cdr3_aa: CASSLGGNTEAFF
cdr3_nt: TGTGCCAGCAGTTTGGGAGGAAACACTGAAGCTTTCTTT
v_call: TRBV6-5
d_call: -
j_call: TRBJ1-1
cdr3_length: 13
clone_size: -

cdr3_aa: CASSDRRTGANTGELFF
cdr3_nt: TGTGCCAGCAGCGACAGGAGGACAGGGGCGAACACCGGGGAGCTGTTTTTT
v_call: TRBV5-4
d_call: TRBD1
j_call: TRBJ2-2
cdr3_length: 17
clone_size: -

cdr3_aa: CASSEGPREGQYEQYF
cdr3_nt: TGTGCCAGCAGCGAAGGGCCCCGGGAGGGACAGTACGAGCAGTACTTC
v_call: TRBV9
d_call: -
j_call: TRBJ2-7
cdr3_length: 16
clone_size: -

cdr3_aa: CASTGVLGYGYTF
cdr3_nt: TGCGCTTCAACAGGGGTCCTAGGCTATGGCTACACCTTC
v_call: TRBV5-1
d_call: TRBD1
j_call: TRBJ1-2
cdr3_length: 13
clone_size: -

cdr3_aa: CASSQASGVGARTDTQYF
cdr3_nt: TGTGCCAGTAGTCAGGCTAGCGGGGTAGGGGCACGCACAGATACGCAGTATTTT
v_call: TRBV19
d_call: TRBD2
j_call: TRBJ2-3
cdr3_length: 18
clone_size: -

cdr3_aa: CGRREADTQYF
cdr3_nt: TGTGGCCGCCGAGAGGCAGATACGCAGTATTTT
v_call: TRBV25-1
d_call: -
j_call: TRBJ2-3
cdr3_length: 11
clone_size: -

cdr3_aa: CASSSEGRSDTQYF
cdr3_nt: TGCGCCAGCAGCTCGGAGGGACGATCGGATACGCAGTATTTT
v_call: TRBV5-1
d_call: -
j_call: TRBJ2-3
cdr3_length: 14
clone_size: -

cdr3_aa: CASSATGATNEKLFF
cdr3_nt: TGTGCCAGCAGTGCTACAGGGGCAACTAATGAAAAACTGTTTTTT
v_call: TRBV2
d_call: TRBD1
j_call: TRBJ1-4
cdr3_length: 15
clone_size: -

cdr3_aa: CASGPTKNNSPLHF
cdr3_nt: TGTGCTAGTGGCCCCACAAAAAATAATTCACCCCTCCACTTT
v_call: TRBV12-5
d_call: -
j_call: TRBJ1-6
cdr3_length: 14
clone_size: -

cdr3_aa: CASNEAGGVYNEQFF
cdr3_nt: TGTGCCAGCAACGAAGCGGGAGGGGTCTACAATGAGCAGTTCTTC
v_call: TRBV27
d_call: TRBD2
j_call: TRBJ2-1
cdr3_length: 15
clone_size: -